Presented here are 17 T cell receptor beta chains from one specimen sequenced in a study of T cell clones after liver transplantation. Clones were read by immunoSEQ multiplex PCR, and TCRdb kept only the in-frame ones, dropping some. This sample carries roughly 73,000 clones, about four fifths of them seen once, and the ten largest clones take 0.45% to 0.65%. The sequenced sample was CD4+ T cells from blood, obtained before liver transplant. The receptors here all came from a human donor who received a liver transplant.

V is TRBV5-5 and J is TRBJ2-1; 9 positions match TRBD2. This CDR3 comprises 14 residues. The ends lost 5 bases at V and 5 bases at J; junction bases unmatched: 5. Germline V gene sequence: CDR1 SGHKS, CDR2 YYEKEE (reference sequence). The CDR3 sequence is CASRPTSGHNEQFF. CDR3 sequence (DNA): TGTGCCAGCAGACCCACTAGCGGGCACAATGAGCAGTTCTTC.

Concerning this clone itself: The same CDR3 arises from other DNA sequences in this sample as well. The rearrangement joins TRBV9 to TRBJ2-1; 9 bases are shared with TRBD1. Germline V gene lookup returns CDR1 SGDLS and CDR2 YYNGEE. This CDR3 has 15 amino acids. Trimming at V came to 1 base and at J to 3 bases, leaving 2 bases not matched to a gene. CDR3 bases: TGTGCCAGCAGCGTAACAGGGGGCTTCTACAATGAGCAGTTCTTC. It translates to CASSVTGGFYNEQFF.

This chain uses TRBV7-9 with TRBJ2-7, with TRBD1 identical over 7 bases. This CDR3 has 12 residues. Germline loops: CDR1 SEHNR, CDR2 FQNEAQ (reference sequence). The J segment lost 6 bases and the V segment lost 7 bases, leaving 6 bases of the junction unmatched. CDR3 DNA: TGTGCCAGCAACCGACAGGGTCCCGAGCAGTACTTC. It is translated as CASNRQGPEQYF. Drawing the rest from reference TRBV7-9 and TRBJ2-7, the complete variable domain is DTGVSQNPRHKITKRGQNVTFRCDPISEHNRLYWYRQTLGQGPEFLTYFQNEAQLEKSRLLSDRFSAERPKGSFSTLEIQRTEQGDSAMYLCASNRQGPEQYFGPGTRLTVT.

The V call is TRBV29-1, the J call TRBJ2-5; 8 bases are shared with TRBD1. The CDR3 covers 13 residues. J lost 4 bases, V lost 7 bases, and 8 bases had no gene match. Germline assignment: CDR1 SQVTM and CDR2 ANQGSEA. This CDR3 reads CSAGQGTGETQYF. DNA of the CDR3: TGCAGCGCCGGACAGGGAACGGGAGAGACCCAGTACTTC.

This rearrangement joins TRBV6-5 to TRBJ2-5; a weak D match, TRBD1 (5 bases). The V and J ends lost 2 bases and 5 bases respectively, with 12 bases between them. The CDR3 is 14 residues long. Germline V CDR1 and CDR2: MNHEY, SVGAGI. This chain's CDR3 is CASSYVGRWETQYF. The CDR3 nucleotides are TGTGCCAGCAGTTACGTGGGGCGCTGGGAGACCCAGTACTTC.

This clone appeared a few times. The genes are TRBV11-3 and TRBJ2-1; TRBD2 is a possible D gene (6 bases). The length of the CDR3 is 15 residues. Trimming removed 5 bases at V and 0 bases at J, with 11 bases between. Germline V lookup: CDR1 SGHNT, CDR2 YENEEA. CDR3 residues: CASSPDGSSYNEQFF. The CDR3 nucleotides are TGTGCCAGCAGCCCTGACGGGAGCTCCTACAATGAGCAGTTCTTC.

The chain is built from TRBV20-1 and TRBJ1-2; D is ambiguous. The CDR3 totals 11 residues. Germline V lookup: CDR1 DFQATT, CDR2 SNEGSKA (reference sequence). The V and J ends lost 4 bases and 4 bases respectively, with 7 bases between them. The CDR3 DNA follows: TGCAGTGCTACAACCTCCTATGGCTACACCTTC. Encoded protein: CSATTSYGYTF.

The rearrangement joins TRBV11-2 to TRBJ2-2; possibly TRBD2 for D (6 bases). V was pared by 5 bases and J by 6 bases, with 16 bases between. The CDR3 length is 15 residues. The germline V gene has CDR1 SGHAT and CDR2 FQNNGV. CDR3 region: CASSPMLAASGELFF. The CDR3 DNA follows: TGTGCCAGCAGCCCAATGTTAGCGGCCTCCGGGGAGCTGTTTTTT.

In nucleotides, the CDR3 is TGTGCCAGCGGTTCTAGCGGGAGCTCCTACAATGAGCAGTTCTTC. This gives the protein CASGSSGSSYNEQFF. The V and J genes are TRBV28 and TRBJ2-1; 10 bases are shared with TRBD2. Germline V gives CDR1 MDHEN, CDR2 SYDVKM. This CDR3 contains 15 residues. Unmatched junction bases numbered 4, after V lost 8 bases and J lost 0 bases.

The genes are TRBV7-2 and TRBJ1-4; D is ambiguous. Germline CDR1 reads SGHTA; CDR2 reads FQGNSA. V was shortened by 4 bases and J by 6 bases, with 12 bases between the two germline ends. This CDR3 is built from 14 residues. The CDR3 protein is CASSSRGGYEKLFF. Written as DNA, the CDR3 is TGTGCCAGCAGCTCCCGAGGAGGATATGAAAAACTGTTTTTT.

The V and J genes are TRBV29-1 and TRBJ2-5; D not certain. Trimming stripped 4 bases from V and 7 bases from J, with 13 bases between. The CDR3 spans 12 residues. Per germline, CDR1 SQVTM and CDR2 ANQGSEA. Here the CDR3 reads CSVVSSSGTQYF. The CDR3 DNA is TGCAGCGTTGTGAGTTCTTCTGGGACCCAGTACTTC.

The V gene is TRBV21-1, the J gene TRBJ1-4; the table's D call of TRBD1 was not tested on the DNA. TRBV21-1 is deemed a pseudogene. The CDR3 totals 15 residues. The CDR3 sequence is CASSKESSGNEKLFF. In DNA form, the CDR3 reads TGTGCCAGCAGCAAAGAATCATCAGGCAATGAAAAACTGTTTTTT.

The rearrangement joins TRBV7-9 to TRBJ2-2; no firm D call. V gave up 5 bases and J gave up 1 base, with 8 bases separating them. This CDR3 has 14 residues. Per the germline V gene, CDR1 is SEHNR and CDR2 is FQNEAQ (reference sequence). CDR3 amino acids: CASSRSGNTGELFF. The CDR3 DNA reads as TGTGCCAGCAGCCGGTCCGGGAACACCGGGGAGCTGTTTTTT.

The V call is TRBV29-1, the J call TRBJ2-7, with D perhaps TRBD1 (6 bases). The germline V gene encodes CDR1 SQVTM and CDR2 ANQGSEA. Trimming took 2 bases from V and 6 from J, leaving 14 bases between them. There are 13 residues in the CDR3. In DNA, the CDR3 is TGCAGCGTTGAAAAACAGGGACACCCCGAGCAGTACTTC. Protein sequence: CSVEKQGHPEQYF.

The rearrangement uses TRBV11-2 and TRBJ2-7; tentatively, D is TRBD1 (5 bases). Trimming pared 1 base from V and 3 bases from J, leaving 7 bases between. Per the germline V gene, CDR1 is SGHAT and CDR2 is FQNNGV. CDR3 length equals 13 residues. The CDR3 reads CASSLGQSYEQYF. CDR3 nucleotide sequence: TGTGCCAGCAGCTTAGGACAGAGCTACGAGCAGTACTTC.

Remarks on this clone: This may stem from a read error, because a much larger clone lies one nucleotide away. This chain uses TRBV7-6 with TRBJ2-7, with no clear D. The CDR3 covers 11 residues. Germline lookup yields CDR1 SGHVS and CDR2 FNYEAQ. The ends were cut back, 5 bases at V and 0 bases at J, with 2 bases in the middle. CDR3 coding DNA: TGTGCCAGCAGCACCTCCTACGAGCAGTACTTC. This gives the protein CASSTSYEQYF. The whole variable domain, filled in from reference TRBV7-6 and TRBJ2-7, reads GAGVSQSPRYKVTKRGQDVALRCDPISGHVSLYWYRQALGQGPEFLTYFNYEAQQDKSGLPNDRFSAERPEGSISTLTIQRTEQRDSAMYRCASSTSYEQYFGPGTRLTVT.

CDR3 region: CASSVTGRTDTQYF. The CDR3 DNA follows: TGTGCCAGCAGCGTAACGGGCCGCACAGATACGCAGTATTTT. The chain uses TRBV9 and TRBJ2-3; D is uncertain. CDR1 is SGDLS, CDR2 YYNGEE, per germline. Trimming pared 1 base from V and 1 base from J, leaving 7 bases between. The CDR3 runs to 14 residues.